The clone carrying this T cell receptor (beta chain) has only one observation. The sample comes from a study of blood T cell repertoires in COVID-19. Looking at the study overall: The study drew acute and convalescent COVID-19 samples from the United States, Italy and Spain. The analysed material was cDNA or gDNA that came from T cells, B-cell-depleted T cells, or PBMCs.

CDR3 size: 20 residues. The junction had 10 bases not matched to a gene; V was cut back by 0 bases and J by 3 bases. Germline V gene sequence: CDR1 LNHNV, CDR2 YYDKDF (reference sequence). As processed by the authors: Amplification with reference gene primers provided the estimates of nucleated cell counts. Assay used: immunoSEQ multiplex PCR; TCRdb lists only in-frame clones, some missing. That table supplies the V and J calls and clone size; D and trimming were determined from the DNA. This sample has fewer than 120,000 clones; 60% to 80% occur once, and the top ten carry more than 15%. The sequence came from a woman over 75 with active or convalescent COVID-19. The gene calls are TRBV15 and TRBJ2-3; 15 nucleotides align to TRBD2. Sequencing was performed on peripheral blood. The chain's CDR3 is CATSRDSPGLAGGGTDTQYF. Here the CDR3 DNA reads TGTGCCACCAGCAGAGATTCCCCGGGACTAGCGGGAGGTGGGACAGATACGCAGTATTTT.